The subject of this entry is one T cell receptor beta chain. These data are taken from a study of control samples from healthy donors and cancer patients. Generated by immunoSEQ multiplex PCR, the TCRdb table keeps only in-frame clones and is missing some. The data contain some 150,000 clones, around 94% of them singletons. CDR1 is MNHEY, CDR2 SMNVEV, per germline (reference sequence). This CDR3 spans 14 amino acids. With V trimmed by 9 bases and J by 5 bases, 8 bases remained unmatched. The rearrangement links TRBV27 to TRBJ2-1; TRBD1 matches 9 bases. The sequenced sample was PBMCs. The receptor was isolated from a man in his 60s with colorectal cancer. CDR3 nucleotide sequence: TGTGCCAGTAGCCGGGACAGGGTTAACAATGAGCAGTTCTTC. It codes for CASSRDRVNNEQFF.